This T cell receptor (beta chain) was identified in a study of cytomegalovirus exposure and HLA in healthy donors. The V gene end was trimmed by 3 bases and the J gene end by 7 bases; junction bases not matched to a gene: 7. The CDR3 extends over 15 amino acids. Germline-derived CDR1 and CDR2 are WNHNN and SYGVQD (reference sequence). Amplification used 60 Vbeta primers and 13 Jbeta primers. Here immunoSEQ multiplex PCR was the method, and the copy in TCRdb shows in-frame clones only, minus some. The sample holds roughly 110,000 clones, approximately 76% seen once. This TCR was sampled from a man aged 18 to 29 in good health and CMV-seronegative. V usage is TRBV10-1 and J usage is TRBJ2-3; TRBD2 agrees at 10 bases. The specimen sequenced was PBMCs. The DNA for the CDR3 is TGCGCCAGCAGTGAACGGACTAGCGGTTTTAATACGCAGTATTTT. Translating it yields CASSERTSGFNTQYF.